The following is a T cell receptor (beta chain) sequence with its context. Antigen unknown. V gave up 1 base and J gave up 7 bases, with 13 bases separating them. The CDR3 loop spans 14 amino acids. Germline V gene data show CDR1 as GTSNPN and CDR2 as SVGIG (reference sequence). As the sequencing template, cDNA was produced by extracting RNA and reverse transcribing it. Generated by immunoSEQ multiplex PCR, the TCRdb table keeps only in-frame clones and is missing some. The profile shows 110,000 or so clones, 35% to 45% of them singletons. The entry originates in a study of CD8+ T cells in alopecia areata. Peripheral blood, together with lesional scalp punch biopsies, was collected from alopecia areata patients. Study-wide results and caveats: Compared with mice, patients displayed less clear TCR sharing, possibly for HLA-related reasons. Lesional scalp exceeded normal scalp in clonality, especially in alopecia totalis/universalis.

The sample consisted of CD4+ T cells sorted from blood. The sequence was collected from a human donor with alopecia areata. The rearrangement joins TRBV30 to TRBJ2-2; D gene uncertain. This CDR3 reads CAWSAQRRVGELFF. CDR3 sequence (DNA): TGTGCCTGGAGTGCCCAGCGTCGGGTCGGGGAGCTGTTTTTT.